This TCR beta chain was found in a study of beta chain features in type 1 diabetes. Study-wide results and limits: Patients showed naive, central memory and Treg TCRB repertoires that appeared more similar than those of healthy donors.

This clone has only a few counts. Its specificity is not known. Germline V CDR1 and CDR2: LNHDA, SQIVND (reference sequence). This CDR3 has 14 residues. Trimming removed 5 bases from V and 4 bases from J, with 14 bases in between. cDNA synthesis used the whole RNA isolate, giving expressed TCRB sequences. Produced via immunoSEQ multiplex PCR; TCRdb's table is partial and in-frame only. This repertoire shows approximately 150,000 clones, 8.5% to 12% found once; its top ten account for 1.3%. V is TRBV19 and J is TRBJ1-2; no definite D call. The clonotype was recovered from a man in his late teens or twenties in good health. The sample comprised naive CD4+ T cells from blood. This CDR3 reads CASSLREDFYGYTF. In nucleotides, the CDR3 is TGTGCCAGTAGTCTAAGAGAGGACTTCTATGGCTACACCTTC.